One sample yielded the 26 T cell receptor beta chains listed below, sequenced in a study of blood T cell repertoires in COVID-19. The repertoire was sequenced with immunoSEQ multiplex PCR; TCRdb's copy has only in-frame clones and lacks some. This table holds about 100,000 clones, over 80% found once. The sequenced sample was peripheral blood. These receptor sequences come from a man aged 50-59 years with active or convalescent COVID-19.

This clone was observed at least ten times. The rearrangement uses TRBV5-8 and TRBJ2-1, with D perhaps TRBD2 (6 bases). The CDR3 extends over 14 amino acids. Trimming pared 4 bases from V and 7 bases from J, leaving 15 bases between. CDR1 is SGHTS, CDR2 YDEGEE, per germline. CDR3 in amino acids: CASSPGVIGNEQFF. CDR3 DNA: TGTGCCAGCAGCCCGGGGGTAATTGGTAATGAGCAGTTCTTC.

The gene calls are TRBV9 and TRBJ1-2, with 10 bases lining up with TRBD1. Germline lookup yields CDR1 SGDLS and CDR2 YYNGEE. CDR3 length: 15 residues. Losses at the gene ends were 4 bases for V and 5 bases for J; bases not matched to a gene: 8. CDR3 coding DNA: TGTGCCAGCAGCTTGGGGACAGGGGATTTATATGGCTACACCTTC. It translates to CASSLGTGDLYGYTF.

The chain recombines TRBV6-5 with TRBJ2-7, with 8 bases that match TRBD1. Germline CDR1 is MNHEY and CDR2 is SVGAGI. With V trimmed by 6 bases and J by 5 bases, 6 bases remained unmatched. The length of the CDR3 is 13 residues. CDR3 in DNA: TGTGCCAGCAGCATGACAGGGGACCACGAGCAGTACTTC. Translating gives CASSMTGDHEQYF.

The V call is TRBV18, the J call TRBJ1-5, with TRBD1 matching 8 bases. Trimming at V came to 2 bases and at J to 4 bases, leaving 7 bases not matched to a gene. The CDR3 sequence is 16 residues long. CDR1 KGHSH and CDR2 LQKENI come from the germline V gene. This CDR3 is CASSPATGGSNQPQHF. The CDR3 DNA reads TGTGCCAGCTCACCAGCTACAGGGGGTTCGAATCAGCCCCAGCATTTT.

This rearrangement joins TRBV30 to TRBJ2-3; TRBD2 might be the D (7 bases). The germline V gene has CDR1 GTSNPN and CDR2 SVGIG (reference sequence). This CDR3 comprises 15 residues. V lost 4 bases, J lost 0 bases, and 14 bases lay in between. The CDR3: CAWKLGGASTDTQYF. CDR3 coding DNA: TGTGCCTGGAAGCTTGGGGGGGCAAGCACAGATACGCAGTATTTT.

This clone was seen only a few times. This chain links TRBV9 with TRBJ2-2; D not resolved. Trimming cost V 3 bases and J 2 bases, with 8 bases left between them. The CDR3 extends over 14 amino acids. Germline CDR1 is SGDLS and CDR2 is YYNGEE. In DNA, the CDR3 is TGTGCCAGCAGCGCAACGAGTAACACCGGGGAGCTGTTTTTT. Translation gives CASSATSNTGELFF.

This sequence joins TRBV10-3 and TRBJ1-1, with 7 bases fitting TRBD1. CDR3 length: 15 residues. J lost 3 bases, V lost 11 bases, and 15 bases had no gene match. Germline lookup yields CDR1 ENHRY and CDR2 SYGVKD. The CDR3 bases are TGTGCCTCGCGAGGGGCTACAGGGGATCACACTGAAGCTTTCTTT. Translation: CASRGATGDHTEAFF.

The chain carries TRBV6-5 and TRBJ2-5; 7 positions match TRBD1. With 6 bases clipped from V and 4 bases from J, the junction kept 5 bases outside the gene matches. Germline loops: CDR1 MNHEY, CDR2 SVGAGI. The CDR3 runs to 13 residues. CDR3 DNA sequence: TGTGCCAGCAGCAACAGGGGATCAGAGACCCAGTACTTC. It is translated as CASSNRGSETQYF.

The rearrangement links TRBV5-5 to TRBJ1-2, with a tentative D call TRBD1 (5 bases). Trimming shortened V by 1 base and J by 1 base, and 8 bases separated the two germline ends. This CDR3 is built from 14 residues. In germline, CDR1 is SGHKS, CDR2 YYEKEE (reference sequence). The CDR3 DNA sequence: TGTGCCAGCAGCTTGTCCCAGGGTAACTATGGCTACACCTTC. Protein sequence: CASSLSQGNYGYTF.

This clone turned up a few times. The chain has TRBV19 and TRBJ2-3; 7 bases are shared with TRBD2. Unmatched junction bases numbered 10, after V lost 6 bases and J lost 4 bases. The CDR3 has 15 amino acids. Germline assignment: CDR1 LNHDA and CDR2 SQIVND (reference sequence). The DNA of the CDR3 is TGTGCCAGTAGCGTGCGGCGCGGGAGTTCAGATACGCAGTATTTT. It encodes CASSVRRGSSDTQYF.

CDR3 sequence reads: CASSPGWANTGELFF. The CDR3 DNA sequence: TGTGCCAGCAGCCCAGGGTGGGCGAACACCGGGGAGCTGTTTTTT. The chain has TRBV3-1 (or the pseudogene TRBV3-2) and TRBJ2-2; the D gene is possibly TRBD1 (5 bases). Germline V gene data show CDR1 as LGHDT and CDR2 as YNNKEL (reference sequence). This CDR3 contains 15 residues. Trimming shortened V by 4 bases and J by 0 bases, and 9 bases separated the two germline ends.

The V and J genes are TRBV6-5 and TRBJ2-7; the match to TRBD2 covers 9 bases. This CDR3 is 13 amino acids long. V was clipped by 10 bases and J by 5 bases; unmatched bases: 9. Per the germline V gene, CDR1 is MNHEY and CDR2 is SVGAGI. CDR3 sequence reads: CAIPFSGRNEQYF. The DNA for the CDR3 is TGTGCCATTCCTTTTAGCGGGAGAAACGAGCAGTACTTC.

The chain links TRBV28 to TRBJ1-2, with 8 bases identical to TRBD1. Germline V gives CDR1 MDHEN, CDR2 SYDVKM. This CDR3 contains 15 residues. J was trimmed by 6 bases and V by 7 bases; bases with no gene match: 13. The CDR3 sequence: CASKDPPGGDDGYTF. The CDR3 nucleotides read TGTGCCAGCAAAGATCCCCCAGGGGGCGACGATGGCTACACCTTC.

The chain has TRBV11-2 and TRBJ2-1, with 10 bases fitting TRBD2. The germline V gene has CDR1 SGHAT and CDR2 FQNNGV. The CDR3 runs 14 residues. V dropped 3 bases and J dropped 7; count of bases not matched to a gene: 3. DNA for the CDR3: TGTGCCAGCAGCTTGGGGACTAGCGTAAATGAGCAGTTCTTC. It translates to CASSLGTSVNEQFF.

The chain joins TRBV24-1 to TRBJ1-5; TRBD1 matches 7 bases. The CDR3 consists of 16 residues. Germline CDR1 KGHDR, CDR2 SFDVKD. J was trimmed by 5 bases and V by 3 bases; bases with no gene match: 9. The CDR3 protein is CATSDTGQEFDQPQHF. The CDR3 DNA is TGTGCCACCAGTGATACAGGACAGGAATTTGATCAGCCCCAGCATTTT.

The rearrangement joins TRBV2 to TRBJ1-6, with TRBD1 matching 7 bases. There are 14 residues in the CDR3. V lost 5 bases, J lost 10 bases, and 8 bases stayed unmatched. Germline CDR1 SNHLY, CDR2 FYNNEI. The CDR3 region has the DNA TGTGCCAGCAGTTTCAGACAGGGTCTATCACCCCTCCACTTT. Translated, it gives CASSFRQGLSPLHF.

The chain couples TRBV9 to TRBJ2-7; a possible D gene is TRBD2 (6 bases). Germline CDR1 and CDR2: SGDLS and YYNGEE. Trimming took 9 bases from V and 9 from J, leaving 16 bases between them. The CDR3 has 11 amino acids. The CDR3 DNA sequence: TGTGCCAAACCCCGGGGACTTCGGCAGTACTTC. Translated, it gives CAKPRGLRQYF.

The rearrangement uses TRBV5-1 and TRBJ1-5, with 9 bases lining up with TRBD1. This CDR3 contains 15 residues. The V segment lost 0 bases and the J segment 5 bases; nucleotides outside the gene matches: 3. Germline V gene lookup returns CDR1 SGHRS and CDR2 YFSETQ. The chain's CDR3 is CASSLGDREYQPQHF. The CDR3 coding sequence is TGCGCCAGCAGCTTGGGGGACAGGGAGTATCAGCCCCAGCATTTT.

This clone is a singleton in its sample. Written as DNA, the CDR3 is TGTGCCAGCAGCCTTTTTGGTAGCGGGAGCACAGATACGCAGTATTTT. Translating gives CASSLFGSGSTDTQYF. V is TRBV3-1 (or the pseudogene TRBV3-2) and J is TRBJ2-3; 7 nucleotides line up with TRBD2. Germline V gene sequence: CDR1 LGHDT, CDR2 YNNKEL (reference sequence). This CDR3 contains 16 residues. Trimming took 4 bases from V and 0 from J; bases not matched to a gene: 7.

V usage is TRBV25-1 and J usage is TRBJ2-3, with 10 bases that match TRBD1. Germline CDR1 MGHDK, CDR2 SYGVNS. The CDR3 runs 14 residues. V shed 6 bases, J shed 4 bases, and the junction held 4 bases outside the gene matches. This CDR3 reads CASSGTGVPDTQYF. The CDR3, as DNA: TGTGCCAGCAGCGGGACAGGGGTTCCAGATACGCAGTATTTT.

This clone has a single count. The V and J genes are TRBV2 and TRBJ2-1; TRBD1 aligns across 10 bases. The length of the CDR3 is 13 residues. V lost 11 bases and J lost 7; bases outside the gene matches: 8. Germline assignment: CDR1 SNHLY and CDR2 FYNNEI. CDR3 region: CAVRDRGPNEQFF. For the CDR3, the DNA is TGTGCCGTACGGGACAGGGGCCCAAATGAGCAGTTCTTC.

V usage is TRBV7-2 and J usage is TRBJ1-5; unclear D gene. The CDR3 spans 14 residues. Per the germline V gene, CDR1 is SGHTA and CDR2 is FQGNSA. The V end was cut by 4 bases, the J end by 4 bases, with 11 bases between. The CDR3 spells CASSSPTGNQPQHF. In DNA, the CDR3 is TGTGCCAGCAGCTCTCCAACGGGGAATCAGCCCCAGCATTTT.

The chain carries TRBV27 and TRBJ2-7; a possible D gene is TRBD1 (7 bases). CDR1 and CDR2 from the germline V gene are MNHEY and SMNVEV (reference sequence). With 5 bases removed from V and 2 bases from J, the gap between germline ends came to 19 bases. The CDR3 contains 16 residues. The CDR3: CASSPSPARGAYEQYF. The CDR3 nucleotides read TGTGCCAGCAGTCCTTCCCCCGCCAGGGGGGCCTACGAGCAGTACTTC.

This chain uses TRBV5-5 with TRBJ1-2, with a tentative D call TRBD1 (6 bases). The CDR3 has 15 residues. Trimming took off 5 bases at V and 0 bases at J, with 14 bases between the two ends. Germline V CDR1 and CDR2: SGHKS, YYEKEE (reference sequence). This chain's CDR3 is CASRFLQGPNYGYTF. The CDR3 DNA is TGTGCCAGCAGGTTCTTACAGGGACCTAACTATGGCTACACCTTC.

This clone was observed a few times. This chain links TRBV7-3 with TRBJ2-2; 9 bases agree with TRBD2. The CDR3 has 16 amino acids. In germline, CDR1 is SGHTA, CDR2 FQGTGA. V shed 4 bases, J shed 4 bases, and the junction held 7 bases outside the gene matches. The chain's CDR3 is CASSSGTSLLTGELFF. In DNA, the CDR3 is TGTGCCAGCAGCTCCGGGACTAGCCTACTCACCGGGGAGCTGTTTTTT.

This clone came up a few times. The rearrangement joins TRBV5-1 to TRBJ2-1; 7 nucleotides align to TRBD1. In germline, CDR1 is SGHRS, CDR2 YFSETQ. This CDR3 is 14 amino acids long. V was clipped by 4 bases and J by 2 bases; unmatched bases: 3. As DNA, the CDR3 is TGCGCCAGCAGCCCTGACAGGGCCTACAATGAGCAGTTCTTC. Translated: CASSPDRAYNEQFF.